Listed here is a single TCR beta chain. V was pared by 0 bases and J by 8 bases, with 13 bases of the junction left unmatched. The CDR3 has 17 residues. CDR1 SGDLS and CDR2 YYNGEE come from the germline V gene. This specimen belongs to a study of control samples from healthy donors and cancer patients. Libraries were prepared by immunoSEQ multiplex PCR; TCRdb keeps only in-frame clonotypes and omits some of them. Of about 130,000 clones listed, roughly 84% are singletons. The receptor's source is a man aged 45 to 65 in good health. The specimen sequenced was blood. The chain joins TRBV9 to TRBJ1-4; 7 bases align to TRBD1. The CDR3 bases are TGTGCCAGCAGCGTAGGGGTATCGACAGGGCGTGAAGAAAAACTGTTTTTT. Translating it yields CASSVGVSTGREEKLFF.